Sequencing of this T cell receptor beta chain was carried out in a study of PD-1 blockade in classical Hodgkin lymphoma. On the study more broadly: The patients were dosed with nivolumab 3 mg/kg, infused intravenously every 2 weeks.

Overall study findings and caveats: For complete responders, baseline diversity was comparable to that of newly diagnosed patients.

TCRdb keeps only in-frame clones here, not all; method: immunoSEQ multiplex PCR. Of 130,000 to 150,000 clones in the sample, less than 80% were seen once. Germline V gene data show CDR1 as MDHEN and CDR2 as SYDVKM. The CDR3 is made up of 14 amino acids. V lost 6 bases to trimming and J lost 0 bases, with 12 bases between them. With regard to this clone: Its antigen is unidentified.

Relapse was seen in all patients after autologous stem cell transplantation, and brentuximab vedotin exposure was variable. The specimen comprised peripheral blood mononuclear cells (PBMCs), sampled before the second cycle of nivolumab. The V and J genes are TRBV28 and TRBJ2-7; TRBD2 might be the D (5 bases). The origin of this receptor is a human donor with classical Hodgkin lymphoma. CDR3 loop: CASSPTTISYEQYF. The CDR3 DNA sequence: TGTGCCAGCAGCCCGACTACCATCTCCTACGAGCAGTACTTC.